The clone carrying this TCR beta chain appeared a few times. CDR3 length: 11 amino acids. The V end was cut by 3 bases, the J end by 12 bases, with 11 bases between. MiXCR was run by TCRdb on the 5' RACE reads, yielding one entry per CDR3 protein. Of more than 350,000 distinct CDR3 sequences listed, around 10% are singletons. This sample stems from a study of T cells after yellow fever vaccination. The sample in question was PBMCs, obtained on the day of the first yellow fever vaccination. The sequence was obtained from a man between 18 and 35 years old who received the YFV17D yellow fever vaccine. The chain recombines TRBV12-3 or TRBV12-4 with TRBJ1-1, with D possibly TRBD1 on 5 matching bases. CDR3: CASSLGPDPFF. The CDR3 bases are TGTGCCAGCAGTTTGGGGCCGGACCCTTTCTTT.